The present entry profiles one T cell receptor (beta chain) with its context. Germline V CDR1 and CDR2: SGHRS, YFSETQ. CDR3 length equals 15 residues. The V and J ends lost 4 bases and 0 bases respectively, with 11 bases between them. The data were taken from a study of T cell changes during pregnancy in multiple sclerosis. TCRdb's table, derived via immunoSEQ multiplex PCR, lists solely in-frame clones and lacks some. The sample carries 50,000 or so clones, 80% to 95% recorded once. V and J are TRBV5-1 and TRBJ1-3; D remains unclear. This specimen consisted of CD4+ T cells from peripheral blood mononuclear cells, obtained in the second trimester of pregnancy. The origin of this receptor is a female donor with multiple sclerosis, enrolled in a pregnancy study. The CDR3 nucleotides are TGCGCCAGCAGCGGGGAGGGTGGCTCTGGAAACACCATATATTTT. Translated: CASSGEGGSGNTIYF.